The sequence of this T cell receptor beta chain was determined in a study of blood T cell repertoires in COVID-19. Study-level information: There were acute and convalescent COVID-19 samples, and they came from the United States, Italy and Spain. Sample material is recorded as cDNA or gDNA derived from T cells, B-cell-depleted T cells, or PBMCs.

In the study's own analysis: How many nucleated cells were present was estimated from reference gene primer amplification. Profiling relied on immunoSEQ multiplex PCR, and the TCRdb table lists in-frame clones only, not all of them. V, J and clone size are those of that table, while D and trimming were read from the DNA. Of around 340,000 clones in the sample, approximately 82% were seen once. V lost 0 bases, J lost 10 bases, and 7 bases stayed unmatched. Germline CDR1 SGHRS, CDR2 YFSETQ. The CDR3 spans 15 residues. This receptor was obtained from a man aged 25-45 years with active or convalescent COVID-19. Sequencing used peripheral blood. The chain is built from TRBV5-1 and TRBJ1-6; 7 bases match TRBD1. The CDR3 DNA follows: TGCGCCAGCAGCTTGGGACAGGGCCTGAGATCACCCCTCCACTTT. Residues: CASSLGQGLRSPLHF.